The 23 T cell receptor beta chains below all came from one sample that was sequenced in a study of T cells in localized non-small cell lung cancer (TCRdb year 2020). The protocol used for the library was the immunoSEQ multiplex PCR assay. TCRdb took over this immuneACCESS table, retaining in-frame rearrangements with V and J assigned. Such tables are incomplete; in checked studies, under half of the missing clones stem from an unresolved V gene, and the remainder is unexplained. Across this sample there are 65,000 to 95,000 clones, with around 82% seen only once. The biggest ten clones account for less than 20% of the sample. Source: PBMCs, taken before any cancer treatment. The origin of the receptors is a man between 35 and 75 years old with stage II squamous cell lung carcinoma.

This chain joins TRBV7-2 and TRBJ2-3; D is undetermined. This CDR3 region has 16 residues. Germline V gene data show CDR1 as SGHTA and CDR2 as FQGNSA. V was clipped by 3 bases and J by 2 bases, with 15 bases between them. CDR3 sequence (DNA): TGTGCCAGCAGCTTCTTCTTAAACACCCACACAGATACGCAGTATTTT. Amino acid sequence: CASSFFLNTHTDTQYF.

This sequence joins TRBV19 and TRBJ1-2, with TRBD1 matching 7 bases. Germline CDR1 LNHDA, CDR2 SQIVND (reference sequence). Germline trimming cut 3 bases from V and 6 bases from J; bases unmatched to any gene: 7. CDR3 size: 14 residues. CDR3 coding DNA: TGTGCCAGTAGTATGGTACAGGGGAGAGATGGCTACACCTTC. This sequence encodes CASSMVQGRDGYTF.

This clone appeared a few times. The chain employs TRBV5-6 and TRBJ2-2, with unresolved D. Germline loops: CDR1 SGHDT, CDR2 YYEEEE. Trimming took off 4 bases at V and 7 bases at J, with 8 bases between the two ends. This CDR3 contains 12 residues. For the CDR3, the DNA is TGTGCCAGCAGCCTCGATGTCGGGGAGCTGTTTTTT. This encodes CASSLDVGELFF.

The chain couples TRBV7-2 to TRBJ2-5; 9 positions match TRBD2. The V and J ends lost 1 base and 0 bases, in that order; junction bases with no gene match: 9. Germline assignment: CDR1 SGHTA and CDR2 FQGNSA. CDR3 length equals 18 residues. CDR3 sequence (DNA): TGTGCCAGCAGCTTAGGCGGGGGGGCCAGCTCGTACCAAGAGACCCAGTACTTC. Translating gives CASSLGGGASSYQETQYF.

The CDR3 loop is CASSPESSYNSPLHF. For the CDR3, the DNA is TGTGCCAGCAGCCCCGAGAGCTCCTATAATTCACCCCTCCACTTT. This rearrangement joins TRBV7-8 to TRBJ1-6; D uncertain. Germline CDR1 is SGHVS and CDR2 is FQNEAQ. Trimming took off 5 bases at V and 0 bases at J, with 8 bases between the two ends. The CDR3 is 15 residues long.

This clone showed up just once. The chain is built from TRBV5-1 and TRBJ2-1; 13 nucleotides agree with TRBD2. The CDR3 sequence is 14 residues long. The germline gives CDR1 SGHRS, CDR2 YFSETQ. V lost 6 bases to trimming and J lost 5 bases; unmatched junction nucleotides: 2. In nucleotides, the CDR3 is TGCGCCAGCAACGGACTAGCGGGAGACAATGAGCAGTTCTTC. Amino acids: CASNGLAGDNEQFF. The full variable domain, in which reference TRBV5-1 and TRBJ2-1 provide the parts outside the CDR3, is KAGVTQTPRYLIKTRGQQVTLSCSPISGHRSVSWYQQTPGQGLQFLFEYFSETQRNKGNFPGRFSGRQFSNSRSEMNVSTLELGDSALYLCASNGLAGDNEQFFGPGTRLTVL.

The chain uses TRBV7-3 and TRBJ1-1, with TRBD1 as a possible D gene (6 bases). The CDR3 has 17 residues. The V end was cut by 5 bases, the J end by 1 base, with 20 bases between. The germline V gene has CDR1 SGHTA and CDR2 FQGTGA. The CDR3 bases are TGTGCCAGCAGCCCCCACAGGACAGTTGGGGAGAACACTGAAGCTTTCTTT. As protein: CASSPHRTVGENTEAFF. Filled out from reference TRBV7-3 and TRBJ1-1, the complete variable domain reads GAGVSQTPSNKVTEKGKYVELRCDPISGHTALYWYRQSLGQGPEFLIYFQGTGAADDSGLPNDRFFAVRPEGSVSTLKIQRTERGDSAVYLCASSPHRTVGENTEAFFGQGTRLTVV.

This clone was seen only once. V is TRBV7-8 and J is TRBJ2-1; a possible D gene is TRBD2 (5 bases). The CDR3 loop spans 15 amino acids. Trimming removed 5 bases from V and 6 bases from J, with 17 bases in between. From germline, CDR1 is SGHVS and CDR2 FQNEAQ. CDR3 DNA sequence: TGTGCCAGCAGCCGTTCGGTAGCGTCGATCAATGAGCAGTTCTTC. Translated: CASSRSVASINEQFF.

The chain carries TRBV5-1 and TRBJ2-2, with 7 positions matching TRBD1. The germline V gene has CDR1 SGHRS and CDR2 YFSETQ. V was pared by 5 bases and J by 0 bases, with 4 bases of the junction left unmatched. The CDR3 extends over 15 amino acids. CDR3 coding DNA: TGCGCCAGCAGTATCGGACAGGCGAACACCGGGGAGCTGTTTTTT. Its protein is CASSIGQANTGELFF.

This clone has just one count. The chain carries TRBV7-9 and TRBJ1-4; no clear D gene. The V end lost 2 bases, the J end lost 2 bases, and 6 bases lay between the germline ends. From germline, CDR1 is SEHNR and CDR2 FQNEAQ (reference sequence). The CDR3 spans 14 residues. CDR3: CASSLSQTNEKLFF. In DNA, the CDR3 is TGTGCCAGCAGCTTATCACAGACTAATGAAAAACTGTTTTTT.

This clone appeared a single time. This chain joins TRBV9 and TRBJ2-1; 10 bases are a match to TRBD1. J gave up 6 bases and V 4 bases, and 10 bases lay outside the gene matches. This CDR3 spans 16 amino acids. From germline, CDR1 is SGDLS and CDR2 YYNGEE. CDR3 amino acids: CASSPHPGTGVNEQFF. The DNA of the CDR3 is TGTGCCAGCAGCCCGCACCCCGGGACAGGGGTCAATGAGCAGTTCTTC.

V is TRBV7-3 and J is TRBJ1-2; perhaps TRBD1 as D (6 bases). V was pared by 0 bases and J by 2 bases, with 10 bases between. This CDR3 comprises 15 residues. CDR1 is SGHTA and CDR2 is FQGTGA in the germline V gene. The CDR3 sequence: CASSLTSGANYGYTF. DNA for the CDR3: TGTGCCAGCAGCTTAACTTCGGGGGCCAACTATGGCTACACCTTC.

This chain connects TRBV21-1 to TRBJ2-1. TRBV21-1 is a known pseudogene. The CDR3 is 12 amino acids. The CDR3 is CASPDEYNEQFF. The CDR3 DNA reads TGTGCCAGCCCCGACGAGTACAATGAGCAGTTCTTC.

J is TRBJ1-1 and V is TRBV11-1; D gene uncertain. Germline loops: CDR1 SGHAT, CDR2 FQDESV (reference sequence). The V end lost 6 bases, the J end lost 4 bases, and 21 bases lay between the germline ends. The CDR3 spans 16 residues. Here the CDR3 reads CASSRRRNSRGTEAFF. The CDR3 nucleotides read TGTGCCAGCAGTCGAAGGAGGAATTCCCGGGGCACTGAAGCTTTCTTT. Full variable domain (missing parts from reference TRBV11-1 and TRBJ1-1): EAEVAQSPRYKITEKSQAVAFWCDPISGHATLYWYRQILGQGPELLVQFQDESVVDDSQLPKDRFSAERLKGVDSTLKIQPAELGDSAMYLCASSRRRNSRGTEAFFGQGTRLTVV.

The J gene is TRBJ2-2, the V gene TRBV4-1, with D possibly being TRBD1 (6 bases). Germline values: CDR1 MGHRA, CDR2 YSYEKL. There are 15 residues in the CDR3. V dropped 1 base and J dropped 1 base, with 7 bases sitting between them. The CDR3 DNA is TGCGCCAGCAGCCAAGGAGGGGGGAACACCGGGGAGCTGTTTTTT. Residues: CASSQGGGNTGELFF.

This chain links TRBV5-6 with TRBJ2-3; no firm D call. The ends were cut back, 4 bases at V and 9 bases at J, with 12 bases in the middle. The CDR3 runs to 12 residues. Germline V gene sequence: CDR1 SGHDT, CDR2 YYEEEE. This chain's CDR3 is CASSLRLGTQYF. Written as DNA, the CDR3 is TGTGCCAGCAGCCTCCGTTTGGGGACGCAGTATTTT.

The V call is TRBV29-1, the J call TRBJ2-1; 7 nucleotides line up with TRBD2. The CDR3 loop spans 11 amino acids. V trimming: 7 bases; J trimming: 10 bases; junction bases outside the gene matches: 7. The germline CDR1 and CDR2 sequences are SQVTM and ANQGSEA. In DNA form, the CDR3 reads TGCAGCGGAACTAGCGCCCCAGAGCAGTTCTTC. Its translation is CSGTSAPEQFF.

The CDR3 coding sequence is TGTGCCAGCAGCTTAGGGGGACAGGGGAAAGGAGACGGGGAGCTGTTTTTT. This translates into CASSLGGQGKGDGELFF. The V call is TRBV27, the J call TRBJ2-2, with 10 bases lining up with TRBD1. This CDR3 spans 17 amino acids. Germline-derived CDR1 and CDR2 are MNHEY and SMNVEV (reference sequence). V was pared by 6 bases and J by 7 bases, with 14 bases of the junction left unmatched.

The chain combines TRBV4-2 with TRBJ1-4; TRBD1 matches at 11 bases. Germline V gene sequence: CDR1 LGHNA, CDR2 YNFKEQ. V dropped 4 bases and J dropped 8; count of bases not matched to a gene: 9. This CDR3 has 16 amino acids. The CDR3 loop is CASSPQLGQGDEKLFF. CDR3 coding DNA: TGTGCCAGCAGCCCGCAGTTGGGACAGGGGGACGAAAAACTGTTTTTT.

This clone was seen a single time. The chain is built from TRBV28 and TRBJ2-3; tentative D call: TRBD2 (6 bases). CDR1 MDHEN and CDR2 SYDVKM come from the germline V gene. Trimming left V 6 bases short and J 1 base short, with 8 bases between. There are 13 residues in the CDR3. In DNA, the CDR3 is TGTGCCAGCAGGTGGGGGGGCACAGATACGCAGTATTTT. It encodes CASRWGGTDTQYF.

The chain is built from TRBV6-6 and TRBJ1-6; D might be TRBD1 (5 bases). The CDR3 has 15 amino acids. Looked up from germline, CDR1 is MNHNY and CDR2 is SVGAGI (reference sequence). Trimming removed 0 bases at V and 10 bases at J, with 13 bases between. The chain's CDR3 is CASSYSDNWGSPLHF. In DNA, the CDR3 is TGTGCCAGCAGTTACTCGGACAACTGGGGGTCACCCCTCCACTTT.

The chain joins TRBV7-2 to TRBJ1-2; D unresolved. The CDR3 consists of 14 residues. V lost 1 base to trimming and J lost 0 bases, with 6 bases between them. The V gene's germline CDR1 is SGHTA and CDR2 FQGNSA. The CDR3 spells CASSLGPSNYGYTF. The CDR3, as DNA: TGTGCCAGCAGCTTAGGGCCTTCTAACTATGGCTACACCTTC.

J is TRBJ1-3 and V is TRBV4-3; D perhaps matches TRBD1 (5 bases). The V gene's germline CDR1 is LGHNA and CDR2 YSLEER. V gave up 1 base and J gave up 0 bases, with 16 bases separating them. The CDR3 is 18 residues long. CDR3: CASSQGGPRGGSGNTIYF. In DNA form, the CDR3 reads TGCGCCAGCAGCCAAGGGGGACCCCGAGGAGGCTCTGGAAACACCATATATTTT.